This TCR beta chain was identified during a study of T cells in Graves' hyperthyroidism and ophthalmopathy. Study-wide findings and caveats: Most clonotypes that expanded in the thyroid above 0.001 also showed up in blood. The model foresaw ophthalmopathy a median roughly 6 months prior to onset.

This clonotype was counted many times. The antigen is unknown. TCR beta CDR3 regions were amplified from RNA transcripts. The HTBI primer set was used in a first-round RT-PCR of the TCR CDR3. TCRdb recomputed calls from the multiplex PCR reads with MiXCR, one row per CDR3 protein. The data show around 450,000 distinct CDR3 sequences, 12% to 15% seen once. Trimming cost V 4 bases and J 7 bases; bases outside gene matches: 10. The CDR3 extends over 13 amino acids. Germline CDR1 SQVTM, CDR2 ANQGSEA. The TCR sequence derives from a woman between 18 and 29 years old with Graves' hyperthyroidism. Sequencing was performed on blood. V usage is TRBV29-1 and J usage is TRBJ2-7, with 7 nucleotides matching TRBD1. The CDR3 here is CSVAVRGLGEQYF. In DNA, the CDR3 is TGCAGCGTTGCGGTCAGGGGGTTGGGTGAGCAGTACTTC.